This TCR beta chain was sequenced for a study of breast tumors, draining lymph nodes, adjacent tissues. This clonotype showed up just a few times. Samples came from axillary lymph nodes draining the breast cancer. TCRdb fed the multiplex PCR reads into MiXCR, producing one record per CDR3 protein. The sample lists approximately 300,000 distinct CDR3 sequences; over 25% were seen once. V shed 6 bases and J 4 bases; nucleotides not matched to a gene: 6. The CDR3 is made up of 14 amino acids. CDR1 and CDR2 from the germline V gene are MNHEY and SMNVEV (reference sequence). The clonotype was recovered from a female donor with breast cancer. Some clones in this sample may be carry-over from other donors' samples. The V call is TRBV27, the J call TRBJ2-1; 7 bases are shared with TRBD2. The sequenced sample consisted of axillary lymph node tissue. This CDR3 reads CASRRLANYNEQFF. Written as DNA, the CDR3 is TGTGCCAGCAGGCGACTAGCCAATTACAATGAGCAGTTCTTC.